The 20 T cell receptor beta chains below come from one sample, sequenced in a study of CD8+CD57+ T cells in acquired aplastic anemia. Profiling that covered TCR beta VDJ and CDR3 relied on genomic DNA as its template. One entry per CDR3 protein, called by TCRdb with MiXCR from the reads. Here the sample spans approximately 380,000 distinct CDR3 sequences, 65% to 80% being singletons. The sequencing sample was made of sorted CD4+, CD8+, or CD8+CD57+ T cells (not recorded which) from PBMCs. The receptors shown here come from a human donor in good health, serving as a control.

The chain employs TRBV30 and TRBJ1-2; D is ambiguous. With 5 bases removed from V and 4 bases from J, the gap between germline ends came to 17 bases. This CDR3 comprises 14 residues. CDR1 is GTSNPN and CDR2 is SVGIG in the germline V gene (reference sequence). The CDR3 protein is CAWRRRAAAYGYTF. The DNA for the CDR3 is TGTGCCTGGCGGCGGAGGGCCGCAGCCTATGGCTACACCTTC.

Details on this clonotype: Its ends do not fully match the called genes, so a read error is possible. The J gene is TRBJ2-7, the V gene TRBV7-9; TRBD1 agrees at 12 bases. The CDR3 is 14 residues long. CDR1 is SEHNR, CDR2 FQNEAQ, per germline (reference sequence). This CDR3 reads CASSLVGTGGYEQF. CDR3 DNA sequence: TGTGCCAGCAGCTTAGTGGGGACAGGGGGCTACGAGCAGTTC.

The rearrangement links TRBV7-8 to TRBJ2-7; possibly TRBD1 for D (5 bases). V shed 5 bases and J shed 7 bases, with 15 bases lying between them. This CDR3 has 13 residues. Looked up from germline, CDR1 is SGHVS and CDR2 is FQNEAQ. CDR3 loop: CASSQGGHREQYF. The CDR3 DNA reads TGTGCCAGCAGCCAGGGCGGCCATCGGGAGCAGTACTTC. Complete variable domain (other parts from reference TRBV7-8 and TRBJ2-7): GAGVSQSPRYKVAKRGQDVALRCDPISGHVSLFWYQQALGQGPEFLTYFQNEAQLDKSGLPSDRFFAERPEGSVSTLKIQRTQQEDSAVYLCASSQGGHREQYFGPGTRLTVT.

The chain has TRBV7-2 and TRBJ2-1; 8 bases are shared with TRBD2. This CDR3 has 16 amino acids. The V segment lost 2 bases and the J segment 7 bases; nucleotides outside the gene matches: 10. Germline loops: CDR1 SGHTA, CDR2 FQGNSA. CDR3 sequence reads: CASSLTSGGGQNEQFF. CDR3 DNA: TGTGCCAGCAGCTTAACGTCCGGGGGGGGCCAAAATGAGCAGTTCTTC.

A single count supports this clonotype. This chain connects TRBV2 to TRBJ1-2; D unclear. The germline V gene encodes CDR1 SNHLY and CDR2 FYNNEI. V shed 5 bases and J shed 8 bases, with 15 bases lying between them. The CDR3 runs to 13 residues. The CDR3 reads CASSSAAPRGYTF. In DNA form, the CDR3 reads TGTGCCAGCAGTTCAGCCGCCCCCAGGGGCTACACCTTC.

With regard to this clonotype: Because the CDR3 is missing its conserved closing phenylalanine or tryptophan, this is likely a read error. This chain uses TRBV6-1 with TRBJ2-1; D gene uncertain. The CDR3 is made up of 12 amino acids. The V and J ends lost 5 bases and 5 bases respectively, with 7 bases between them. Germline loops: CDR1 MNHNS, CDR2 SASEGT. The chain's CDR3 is CASSIQNNEQFL. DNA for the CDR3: TGTGCCAGCAGTATACAGAACAATGAGCAGTTCCTC.

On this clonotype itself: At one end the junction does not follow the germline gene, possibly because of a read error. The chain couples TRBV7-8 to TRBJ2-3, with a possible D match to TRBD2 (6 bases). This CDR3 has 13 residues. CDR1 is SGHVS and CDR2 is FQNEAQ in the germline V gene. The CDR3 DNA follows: TGTGCCAGCAGCCTGGCCTGGAGGGGTACCCAGTCTTTC. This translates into CASSLAWRGTQSF.

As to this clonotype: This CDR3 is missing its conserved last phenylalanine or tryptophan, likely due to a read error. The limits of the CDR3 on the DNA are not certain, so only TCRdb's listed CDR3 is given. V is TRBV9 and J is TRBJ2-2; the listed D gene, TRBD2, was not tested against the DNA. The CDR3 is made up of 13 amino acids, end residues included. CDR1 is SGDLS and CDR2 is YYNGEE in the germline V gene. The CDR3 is CASTGGDAGTLLI.

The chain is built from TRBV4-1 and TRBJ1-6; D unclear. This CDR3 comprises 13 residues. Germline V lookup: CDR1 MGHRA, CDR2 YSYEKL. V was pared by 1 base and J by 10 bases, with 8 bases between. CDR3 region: CASSQVADSPLHF. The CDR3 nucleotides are TGCGCCAGCAGCCAAGTGGCAGACTCACCCCTCCACTTT.

Here the CDR3 reads CASSLVPVASNEQYF. The CDR3 DNA is TGCGCCAGCAGCTTGGTACCGGTCGCTAGCAACGAGCAGTACTTC. The V and J genes are TRBV5-1 and TRBJ2-7, with D maybe TRBD2 (5 bases). V lost 0 bases and J lost 5, with 15 bases in between. Germline values: CDR1 SGHRS, CDR2 YFSETQ. CDR3 length: 15 residues.

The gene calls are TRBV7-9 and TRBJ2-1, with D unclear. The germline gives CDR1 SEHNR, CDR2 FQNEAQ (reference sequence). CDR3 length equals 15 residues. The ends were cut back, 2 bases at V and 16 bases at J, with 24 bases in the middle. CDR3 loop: CASSLKEPFGYTFFF. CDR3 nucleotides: TGTGCCAGCAGCTTAAAAGAACCCTTTGGCTACACCTTCTTCTTC. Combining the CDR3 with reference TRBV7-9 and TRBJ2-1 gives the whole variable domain DTGVSQNPRHKITKRGQNVTFRCDPISEHNRLYWYRQTLGQGPEFLTYFQNEAQLEKSRLLSDRFSAERPKGSFSTLEIQRTEQGDSAMYLCASSLKEPFGYTFFFGPGTRLTVL.

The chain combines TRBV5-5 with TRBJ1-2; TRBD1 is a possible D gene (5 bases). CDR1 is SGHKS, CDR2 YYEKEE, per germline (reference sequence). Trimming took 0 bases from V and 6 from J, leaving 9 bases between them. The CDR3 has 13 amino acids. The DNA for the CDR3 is TGTGCCAGCAGCTTGGCGGGGGAAGATGGCTACACCTTC. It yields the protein CASSLAGEDGYTF.

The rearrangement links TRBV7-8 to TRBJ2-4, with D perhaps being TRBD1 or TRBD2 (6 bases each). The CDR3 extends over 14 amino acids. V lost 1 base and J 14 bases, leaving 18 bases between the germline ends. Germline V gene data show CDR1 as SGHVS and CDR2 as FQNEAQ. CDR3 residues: CASSLESSGGSKYF. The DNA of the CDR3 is TGTGCCAGCAGCTTAGAATCGTCCGGGGGCAGCAAGTACTTC. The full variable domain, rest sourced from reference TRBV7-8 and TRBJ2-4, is GAGVSQSPRYKVAKRGQDVALRCDPISGHVSLFWYQQALGQGPEFLTYFQNEAQLDKSGLPSDRFFAERPEGSVSTLKIQRTQQEDSAVYLCASSLESSGGSKYFGAGTRLSVL.

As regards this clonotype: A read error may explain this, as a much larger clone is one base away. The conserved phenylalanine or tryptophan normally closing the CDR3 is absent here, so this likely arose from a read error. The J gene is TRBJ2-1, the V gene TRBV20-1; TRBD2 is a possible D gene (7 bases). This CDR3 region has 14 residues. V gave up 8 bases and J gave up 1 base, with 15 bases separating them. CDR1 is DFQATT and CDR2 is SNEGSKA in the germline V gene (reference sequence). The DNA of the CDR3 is TGCAGTCCTGAGGGGGGGGGATCCTACAATGAGCAGTTCCTC. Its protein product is CSPEGGGSYNEQFL.

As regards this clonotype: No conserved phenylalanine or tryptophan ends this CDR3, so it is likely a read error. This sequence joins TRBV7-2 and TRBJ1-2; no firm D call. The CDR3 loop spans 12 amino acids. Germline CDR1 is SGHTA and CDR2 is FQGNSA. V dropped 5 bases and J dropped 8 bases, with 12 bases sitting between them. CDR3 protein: CASSQVQGGYTS. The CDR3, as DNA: TGTGCCAGCAGCCAAGTTCAAGGAGGCTACACCTCC.

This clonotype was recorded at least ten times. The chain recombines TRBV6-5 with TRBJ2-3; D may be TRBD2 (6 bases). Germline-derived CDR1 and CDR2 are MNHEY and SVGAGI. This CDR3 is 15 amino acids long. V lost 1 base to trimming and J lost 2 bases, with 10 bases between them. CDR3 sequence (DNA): TGTGCCAGCAGTTACTACGCGGGGTTCACAGATACGCAGTATTTT. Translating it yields CASSYYAGFTDTQYF.

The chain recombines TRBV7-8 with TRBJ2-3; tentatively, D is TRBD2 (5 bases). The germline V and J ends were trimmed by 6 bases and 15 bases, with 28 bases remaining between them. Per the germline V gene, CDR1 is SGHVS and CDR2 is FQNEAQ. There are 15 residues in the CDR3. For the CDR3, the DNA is TGTGCCAGCAGGGTCACCGGGCGGGCGGCCACTGCAGCTTATTTT. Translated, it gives CASRVTGRAATAAYF.

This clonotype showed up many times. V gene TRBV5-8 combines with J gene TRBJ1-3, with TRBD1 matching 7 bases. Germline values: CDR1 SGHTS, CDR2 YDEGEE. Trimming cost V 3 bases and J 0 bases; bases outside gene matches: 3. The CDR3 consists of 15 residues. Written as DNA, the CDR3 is TGTGCCAGCAGCTACGGGACAGCCTCTGGAAACACCATATATTTT. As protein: CASSYGTASGNTIYF.

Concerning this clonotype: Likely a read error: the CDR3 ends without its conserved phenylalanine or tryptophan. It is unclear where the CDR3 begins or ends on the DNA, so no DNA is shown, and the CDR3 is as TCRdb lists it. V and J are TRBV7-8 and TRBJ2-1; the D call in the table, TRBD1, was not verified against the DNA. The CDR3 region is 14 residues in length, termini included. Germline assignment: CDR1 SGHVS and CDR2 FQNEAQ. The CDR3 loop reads CASRDVQGDNQQFG.

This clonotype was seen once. The chain's CDR3 is CAITEDRGAETQYF. The CDR3 region has the DNA TGTGCCATCACGGAGGACAGGGGGGCGGAGACCCAGTACTTC. The rearrangement links TRBV10-3 to TRBJ2-5, with 10 positions matching TRBD1. Germline V gene lookup returns CDR1 ENHRY and CDR2 SYGVKD. The V segment lost 7 bases and the J segment 5 bases; nucleotides outside the gene matches: 7. The CDR3 is 14 amino acids.